This T cell receptor (beta chain) was captured by sequencing in a study of control samples from healthy donors and cancer patients. Profiling relied on immunoSEQ multiplex PCR, and the TCRdb table lists in-frame clones only, not all of them. The sample lists under 200,000 clones; 85% to 90% were seen once. CDR3 length: 17 residues. Germline CDR1 and CDR2: MNHEY and SMNVEV (reference sequence). The J segment lost 12 bases and the V segment lost 0 bases, leaving 16 bases of the junction unmatched. Sequencing was done on a sample of blood. This chain uses TRBV27 with TRBJ1-4, with 7 bases aligning to TRBD1. This receptor was identified in a woman in her thirties in good health. Here the CDR3 reads CASSLSASRQGTLELFF. The CDR3 DNA reads TGTGCCAGCAGTTTATCCGCAAGCCGACAGGGTACACTTGAACTGTTTTTT.